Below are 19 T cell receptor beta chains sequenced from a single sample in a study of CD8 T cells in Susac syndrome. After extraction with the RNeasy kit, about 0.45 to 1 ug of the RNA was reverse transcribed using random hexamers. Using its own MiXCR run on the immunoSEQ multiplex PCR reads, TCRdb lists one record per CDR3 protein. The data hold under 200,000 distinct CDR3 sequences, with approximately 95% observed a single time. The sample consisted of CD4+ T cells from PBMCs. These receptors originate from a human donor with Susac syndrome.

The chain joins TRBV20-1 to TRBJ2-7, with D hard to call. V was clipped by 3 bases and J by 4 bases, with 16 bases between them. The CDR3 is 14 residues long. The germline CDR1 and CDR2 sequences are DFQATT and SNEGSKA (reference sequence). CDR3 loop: CSASRDTYLYEQYF. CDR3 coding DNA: TGCAGTGCTAGCCGTGACACATACCTTTACGAGCAGTACTTC.

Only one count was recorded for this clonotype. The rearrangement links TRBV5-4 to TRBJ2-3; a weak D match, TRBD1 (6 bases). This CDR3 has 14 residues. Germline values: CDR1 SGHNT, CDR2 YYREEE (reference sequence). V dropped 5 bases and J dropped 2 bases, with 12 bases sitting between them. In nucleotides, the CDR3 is TGTGCCAGCAGACTGGACAGTTACACAGATACGCAGTATTTT. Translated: CASRLDSYTDTQYF.

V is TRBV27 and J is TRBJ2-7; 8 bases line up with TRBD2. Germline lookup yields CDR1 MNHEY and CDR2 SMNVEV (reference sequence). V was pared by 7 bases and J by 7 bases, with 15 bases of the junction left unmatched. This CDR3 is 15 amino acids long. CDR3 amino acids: CASKSVAAGAGEQYF. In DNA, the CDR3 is TGTGCCAGCAAATCGGTGGCAGCGGGAGCGGGAGAGCAGTACTTC.

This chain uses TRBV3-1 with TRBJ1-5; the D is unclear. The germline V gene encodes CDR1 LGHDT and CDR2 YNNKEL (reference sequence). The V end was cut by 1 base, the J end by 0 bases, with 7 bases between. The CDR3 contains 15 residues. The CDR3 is CASSQGIYSNQPQHF. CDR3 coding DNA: TGTGCCAGCAGCCAAGGAATCTATAGCAATCAGCCCCAGCATTTT.

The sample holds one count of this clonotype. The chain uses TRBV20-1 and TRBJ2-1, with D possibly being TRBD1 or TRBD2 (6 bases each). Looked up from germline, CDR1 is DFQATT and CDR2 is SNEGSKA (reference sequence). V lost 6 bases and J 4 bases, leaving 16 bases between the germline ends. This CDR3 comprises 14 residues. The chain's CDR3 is CSASPGARYNEQFF. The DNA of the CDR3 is TGCAGTGCCAGTCCGGGGGCACGATACAATGAGCAGTTCTTC.

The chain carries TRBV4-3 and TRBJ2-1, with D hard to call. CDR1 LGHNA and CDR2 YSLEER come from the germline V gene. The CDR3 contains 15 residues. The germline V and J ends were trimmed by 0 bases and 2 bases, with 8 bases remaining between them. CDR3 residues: CASSQERTAYNEQFF. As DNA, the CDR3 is TGCGCCAGCAGCCAAGAAAGAACAGCCTACAATGAGCAGTTCTTC.

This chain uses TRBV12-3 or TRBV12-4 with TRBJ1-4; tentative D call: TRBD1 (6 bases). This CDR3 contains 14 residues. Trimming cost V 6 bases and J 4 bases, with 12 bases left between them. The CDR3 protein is CASSLRGGNEKLFF. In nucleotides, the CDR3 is TGTGCCAGCAGCCTCAGGGGCGGTAATGAAAAACTGTTTTTT.

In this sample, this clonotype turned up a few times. The CDR3 nucleotides are TGTGCCAGCAGTTACCGGCCAGGGACGAACACCGGGGAGCTGTTTTTT. Translating it yields CASSYRPGTNTGELFF. This chain uses TRBV6-2 or TRBV6-3 with TRBJ2-2, with a possible D match to TRBD1 (5 bases). There are 16 residues in the CDR3. Deletions cut 2 bases from V and 0 bases from J, with 10 bases between. CDR1 and CDR2 from the germline V gene are MNHEY and SVGEGT.

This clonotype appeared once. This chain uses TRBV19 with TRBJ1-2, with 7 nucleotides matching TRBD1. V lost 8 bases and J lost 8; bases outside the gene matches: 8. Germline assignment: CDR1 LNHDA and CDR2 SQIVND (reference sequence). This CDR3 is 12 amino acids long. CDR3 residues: CASQRQGWGYTF. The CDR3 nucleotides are TGTGCCAGTCAGAGACAGGGTTGGGGCTACACCTTC.

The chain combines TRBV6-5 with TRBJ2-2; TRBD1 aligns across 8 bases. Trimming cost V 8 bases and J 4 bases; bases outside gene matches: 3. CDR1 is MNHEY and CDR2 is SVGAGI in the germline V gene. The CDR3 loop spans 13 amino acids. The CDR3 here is CASQGAGTGELFF. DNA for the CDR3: TGTGCCAGCCAGGGGGCGGGCACCGGGGAGCTGTTTTTT.

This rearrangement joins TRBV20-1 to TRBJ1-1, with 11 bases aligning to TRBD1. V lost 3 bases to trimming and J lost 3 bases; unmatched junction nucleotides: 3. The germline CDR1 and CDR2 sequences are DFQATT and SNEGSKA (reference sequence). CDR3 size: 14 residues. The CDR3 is CSARRGQGDTEAFF. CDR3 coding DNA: TGCAGTGCTAGGAGGGGACAGGGGGACACTGAAGCTTTCTTT.

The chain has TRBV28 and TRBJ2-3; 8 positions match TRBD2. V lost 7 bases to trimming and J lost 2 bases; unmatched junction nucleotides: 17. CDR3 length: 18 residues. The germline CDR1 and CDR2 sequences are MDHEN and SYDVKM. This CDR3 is CASISGGAISQDTDTQYF. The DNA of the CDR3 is TGTGCCAGCATCTCCGGGGGGGCTATATCACAGGACACAGATACGCAGTATTTT.

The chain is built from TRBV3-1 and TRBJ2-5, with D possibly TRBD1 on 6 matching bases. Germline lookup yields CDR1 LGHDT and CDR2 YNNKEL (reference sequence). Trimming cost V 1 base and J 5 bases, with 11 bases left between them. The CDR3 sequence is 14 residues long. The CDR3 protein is CASSQGPRGETQYF. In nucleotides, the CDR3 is TGTGCCAGCAGCCAAGGGCCGAGGGGGGAGACCCAGTACTTC.

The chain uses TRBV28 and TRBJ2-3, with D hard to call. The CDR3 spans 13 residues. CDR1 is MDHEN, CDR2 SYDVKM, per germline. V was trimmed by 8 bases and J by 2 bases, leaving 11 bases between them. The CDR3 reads CASYLPYTDTQYF. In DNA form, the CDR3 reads TGTGCCAGCTATTTACCCTACACAGATACGCAGTATTTT.

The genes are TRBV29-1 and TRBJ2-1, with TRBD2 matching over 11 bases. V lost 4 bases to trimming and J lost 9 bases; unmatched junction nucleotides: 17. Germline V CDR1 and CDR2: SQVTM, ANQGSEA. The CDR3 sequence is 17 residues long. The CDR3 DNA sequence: TGCAGCGTTGTTGTCTTCGAGACTAGCGGGGCCTCTAGTGAGCAGTTCTTC. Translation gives CSVVVFETSGASSEQFF.

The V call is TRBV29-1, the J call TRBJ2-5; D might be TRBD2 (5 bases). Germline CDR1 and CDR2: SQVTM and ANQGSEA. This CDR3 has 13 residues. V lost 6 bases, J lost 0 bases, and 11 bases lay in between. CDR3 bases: TGCAGCGTCGCCGGACTTTACCAAGAGACCCAGTACTTC. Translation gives CSVAGLYQETQYF. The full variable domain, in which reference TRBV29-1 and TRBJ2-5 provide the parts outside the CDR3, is SAVISQKPSRDICQRGTSLTIQCQVDSQVTMMFWYRQQPGQSLTLIATANQGSEATYESGFVIDKFPISRPNLTFSTLTVSNMSPEDSSIYLCSVAGLYQETQYFGPGTRLLVL.

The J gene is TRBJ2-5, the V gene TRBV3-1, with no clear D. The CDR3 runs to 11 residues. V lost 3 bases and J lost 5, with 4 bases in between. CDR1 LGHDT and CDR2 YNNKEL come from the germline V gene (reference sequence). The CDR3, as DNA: TGTGCCAGCAGCCACTTGGAGACCCAGTACTTC. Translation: CASSHLETQYF.

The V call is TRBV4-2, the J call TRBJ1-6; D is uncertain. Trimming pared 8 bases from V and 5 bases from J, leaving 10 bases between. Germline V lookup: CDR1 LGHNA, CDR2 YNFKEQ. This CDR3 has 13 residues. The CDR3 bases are TGTGCCAGCGGACGGACCAATAATTCACCCCTCCACTTT. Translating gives CASGRTNNSPLHF.

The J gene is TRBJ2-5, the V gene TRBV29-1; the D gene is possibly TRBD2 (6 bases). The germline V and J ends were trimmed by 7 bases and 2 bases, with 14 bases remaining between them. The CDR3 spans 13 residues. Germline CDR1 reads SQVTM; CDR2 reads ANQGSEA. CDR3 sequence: CSAGGPKQETQYF. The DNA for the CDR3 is TGCAGCGCCGGAGGGCCCAAGCAAGAGACCCAGTACTTC.